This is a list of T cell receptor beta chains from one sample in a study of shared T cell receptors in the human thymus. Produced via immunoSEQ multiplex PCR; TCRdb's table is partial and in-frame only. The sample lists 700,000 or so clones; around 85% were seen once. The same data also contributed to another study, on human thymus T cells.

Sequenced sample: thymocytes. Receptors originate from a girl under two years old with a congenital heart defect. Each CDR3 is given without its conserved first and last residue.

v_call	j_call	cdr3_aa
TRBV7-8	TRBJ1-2	ASSPNTPGGYT
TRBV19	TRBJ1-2	ASSVQGADYGYT
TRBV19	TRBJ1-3	ASRADRVIGNTIY
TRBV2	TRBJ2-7	ASIGAGLNYEQY
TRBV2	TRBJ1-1	ASSAEGKRGTEAF
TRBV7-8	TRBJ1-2	ASSLGRRGQGGNYGYT
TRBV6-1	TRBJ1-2	ASSALYDRDYGYT
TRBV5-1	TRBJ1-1	ASSLDMSGNTEAF
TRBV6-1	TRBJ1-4	ASSECTCLNRGRDEKLF
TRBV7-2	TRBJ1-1	ASSPLTGRSDAF
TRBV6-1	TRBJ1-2	ASRHYGQGGHGYT
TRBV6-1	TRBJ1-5	ASGTGVGQPQH
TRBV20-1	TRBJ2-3	SARDRGGQY
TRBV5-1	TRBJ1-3	ASSLEPGDHSGNTIY
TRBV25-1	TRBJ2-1	ASSEGLAGRYEQF
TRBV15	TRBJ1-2	ATSRDSASSIYGYT
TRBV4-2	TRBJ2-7	ASSPEVGPSYEQY